This TCR beta chain was captured in a study of blood T cell repertoires in COVID-19. Overall study: T cells, B-cell-depleted T cells, or PBMCs supplied cDNA or gDNA.

This table comes from immunoSEQ multiplex PCR, and its TCRdb copy is limited to in-frame clones, with some not included. This table holds roughly 120,000 clones, 70% to 90% found once. Germline CDR1 is LGHNA and CDR2 is YNFKEQ. Unmatched junction bases numbered 3, after V lost 0 bases and J lost 1 base. The CDR3 consists of 16 residues. The J gene is TRBJ2-1, the V gene TRBV4-2; the match to TRBD1 covers 7 bases. Sequenced: peripheral blood. This receptor was identified in a man aged 35-49 years with acute or convalescent COVID-19. The DNA of the CDR3 is TGTGCCAGCAGCCAAGATCCGACAGGGTCCTACAATGAGCAGTTCTTC. The encoded protein is CASSQDPTGSYNEQFF.